The 25 T cell receptor beta chains below come from one sample, sequenced in a study of beta chain features in type 1 diabetes. Notes on the study in general: All four CD4+ subsets of Type 1 diabetes patients contained TCRB CDR3s that were moderately but significantly shorter.

For these TCRs, the target antigens are not known. The isolated RNA, all of it, was reverse transcribed, so expressed TCRB transcripts were what got sequenced. Repertoires were generated with immunoSEQ multiplex PCR, while TCRdb's copy carries only in-frame clones and drops some. The repertoire holds hundreds of thousands of clones, with 13% as singletons. Sequencing used naive CD4+ T cells from blood. These receptors were taken from a man younger than 30 with type 1 diabetes.

This clone was counted a few times. In the same sample, other DNA sequences code for this CDR3. The chain recombines TRBV30 with TRBJ1-2, with unresolved D. This CDR3 spans 13 amino acids. V was shortened by 2 bases and J by 3 bases, with 10 bases between the two germline ends. Germline values: CDR1 GTSNPN, CDR2 SVGIG (reference sequence). CDR3 residues: CAWSPPGDYGYTF. Here the CDR3 DNA reads TGTGCCTGGAGTCCCCCCGGGGACTATGGCTACACCTTC. The full variable domain, its missing parts supplied by reference TRBV30 and TRBJ1-2, is SQTIHQWPATLVQPVGSPLSLECTVEGTSNPNLYWYRQAAGRGLQLLFYSVGIGQISSEVPQNLSASRPQDRQFILSSKKLLLSDSGFYLCAWSPPGDYGYTFGSGTRLTVV.

There are a few counts of this clone. The chain links TRBV28 to TRBJ1-1; D possibly corresponds to TRBD1 (5 bases). The V gene lost 6 bases and the J gene lost 0 bases, with 11 bases spanning the gap. There are 14 residues in the CDR3. Germline V CDR1 and CDR2: MDHEN, SYDVKM. CDR3 sequence reads: CASSSTGLNTEAFF. CDR3 bases: TGTGCCAGCAGCTCCACAGGCCTGAACACTGAAGCTTTCTTT.

This clone was seen a handful of times. V gene TRBV7-9 combines with J gene TRBJ2-1; 11 bases are a match to TRBD2. The CDR3 totals 15 residues. In germline, CDR1 is SEHNR, CDR2 FQNEAQ (reference sequence). V shed 8 bases, J shed 7 bases, and the junction held 10 bases outside the gene matches. In DNA form, the CDR3 reads TGTGCCAGCGACCCCCTAGCGGGGGGAAGGAATGAGCAGTTCTTC. Protein product: CASDPLAGGRNEQFF.

V gene TRBV30 combines with J gene TRBJ1-6; D not certain. Trimming cost V 4 bases and J 7 bases, with 14 bases left between them. This CDR3 region has 14 residues. Germline CDR1 is GTSNPN and CDR2 is SVGIG (reference sequence). The CDR3 DNA follows: TGTGCCTGGAAATATGACACCCAAAATTCACCCCTCCACTTT. Protein product: CAWKYDTQNSPLHF.

This rearrangement joins TRBV30 to TRBJ1-6, with 9 positions matching TRBD1. From germline, CDR1 is GTSNPN and CDR2 SVGIG (reference sequence). With V trimmed by 5 bases and J by 11 bases, 13 bases remained unmatched. The CDR3 has 15 residues. This CDR3 is CAWGVPGQGWAPLHF. CDR3 bases: TGTGCCTGGGGAGTCCCGGGACAGGGTTGGGCACCCCTCCACTTT.

The chain uses TRBV7-9 and TRBJ2-7, with D uncertain. Trimming took off 5 bases at V and 3 bases at J, with 8 bases between the two ends. The CDR3 totals 12 residues. CDR1 SEHNR and CDR2 FQNEAQ come from the germline V gene (reference sequence). The CDR3 sequence is CASSRTIYEQYF. The CDR3 DNA follows: TGTGCCAGCAGCAGGACCATCTACGAGCAGTACTTC.

This clone was found a few times. This chain connects TRBV30 to TRBJ2-2; D is uncertain. The V gene's germline CDR1 is GTSNPN and CDR2 SVGIG (reference sequence). V shed 3 bases and J shed 6 bases, with 8 bases lying between them. The length of the CDR3 is 12 residues. The CDR3 protein is CAWSKGSGELFF. The DNA of the CDR3 is TGTGCCTGGAGCAAAGGGTCCGGGGAGCTGTTTTTT.

The chain uses TRBV2 and TRBJ2-3; 9 nucleotides match TRBD1. CDR3 length: 12 amino acids. Germline V gives CDR1 SNHLY, CDR2 FYNNEI. The V and J ends lost 6 bases and 9 bases, in that order; junction bases with no gene match: 4. In DNA, the CDR3 is TGTGCCAGCAGCCAGGGACAGGGAACGCAGTATTTT. It is translated as CASSQGQGTQYF.

This clone has only a few counts. In nucleotides, the CDR3 is TGTGCCAGCAGCCACCCTGGGACAGGGATCGGTGGCTACACCTTC. Its translation: CASSHPGTGIGGYTF. J is TRBJ1-2 and V is TRBV4-2; TRBD1 matches at 9 bases. CDR1 LGHNA and CDR2 YNFKEQ come from the germline V gene. V lost 3 bases and J lost 7; bases outside the gene matches: 9. This CDR3 region has 15 residues.

In this sample, this clone turned up a few times. The chain links TRBV7-9 to TRBJ1-2; D remains unclear. Germline values: CDR1 SEHNR, CDR2 FQNEAQ (reference sequence). Deletions cut 2 bases from V and 7 bases from J, with 17 bases between. The length of the CDR3 is 15 residues. The CDR3 coding sequence is TGTGCCAGCAGCTTATTGCGTACTACGACGGGTGGCTACACCTTC. This encodes CASSLLRTTTGGYTF.

This clone appeared a few times. The chain joins TRBV19 to TRBJ2-5; 9 bases map to TRBD1. There are 16 residues in the CDR3. Losses at the gene ends were 6 bases for V and 1 base for J; bases not matched to a gene: 9. Germline CDR1 and CDR2: LNHDA and SQIVND (reference sequence). Written as DNA, the CDR3 is TGTGCCAGTAGCCTCTGGACAGGGGATGTCCAAGAGACCCAGTACTTC. This codes for CASSLWTGDVQETQYF.

This chain joins TRBV5-6 and TRBJ2-1; D is undetermined. Trimming stripped 4 bases from V and 5 bases from J, with 7 bases between. Germline loops: CDR1 SGHDT, CDR2 YYEEEE. This CDR3 spans 12 amino acids. As DNA, the CDR3 is TGTGCCAGCAGCCCCTATGACAATGAGCAGTTCTTC. Translated, it gives CASSPYDNEQFF.

The chain joins TRBV11-2 to TRBJ1-1; TRBD1 aligns across 10 bases. The CDR3 sequence is 14 residues long. J was trimmed by 4 bases and V by 6 bases; bases with no gene match: 5. Germline CDR1 is SGHAT and CDR2 is FQNNGV. This CDR3 is CASRGQGTITEAFF. Here the CDR3 DNA reads TGTGCCAGCAGGGGACAGGGGACGATCACTGAAGCTTTCTTT.

This clone showed up just a few times. The chain couples TRBV28 to TRBJ2-1; 8 positions match TRBD1. The CDR3 length is 16 residues. With 2 bases clipped from V and 2 bases from J, the junction kept 5 bases outside the gene matches. Per germline, CDR1 MDHEN and CDR2 SYDVKM. CDR3 amino acids: CASSLLDRAPYNEQFF. The CDR3, as DNA: TGTGCCAGCAGTTTACTGGACAGGGCACCCTACAATGAGCAGTTCTTC.

This chain connects TRBV30 to TRBJ1-3; D gene ambiguous. V shed 8 bases and J shed 0 bases, with 20 bases lying between them. The CDR3 spans 16 residues. Germline CDR1 and CDR2: GTSNPN and SVGIG (reference sequence). DNA for the CDR3: TGTGCCCACTACTCCGGGAGCCTGTTCTCTGGAAACACCATATATTTT. This translates into CAHYSGSLFSGNTIYF.

The sample holds a few counts of this clone. The rearrangement links TRBV11-3 to TRBJ2-7, with 7 bases that match TRBD2. V gave up 1 base and J gave up 5 bases; unmatched junction bases: 8. Per the germline V gene, CDR1 is SGHNT and CDR2 is YENEEA. This CDR3 spans 15 amino acids. Here the CDR3 DNA reads TGTGCCAGCAGCTTAGGGGGGACTATGCTGAACGAGCAGTACTTC. Translation: CASSLGGTMLNEQYF.

This clone was counted between two and nine times. The chain is built from TRBV7-2 and TRBJ2-5; D might be TRBD1 or TRBD2, each matching 5 bases. Trimming removed 7 bases from V and 4 bases from J, with 16 bases in between. CDR3 length: 14 amino acids. CDR1 SGHTA and CDR2 FQGNSA come from the germline V gene. The DNA of the CDR3 is TGTGCCAGCAAGACCTATTTGGGACGAGAGACCCAGTACTTC. This sequence encodes CASKTYLGRETQYF.

The chain links TRBV5-4 to TRBJ2-5; possibly TRBD2 for D (5 bases). Germline V gene data show CDR1 as SGHNT and CDR2 as YYREEE (reference sequence). The CDR3 sequence is 12 residues long. The germline V and J ends were trimmed by 4 bases and 5 bases, with 9 bases remaining between them. The CDR3 DNA reads TGTGCCAGCAGCATTAGCGTTGAGACCCAGTACTTC. It encodes CASSISVETQYF. Variable domain in full (rest from reference TRBV5-4 and TRBJ2-5): ETGVTQSPTHLIKTRGQQVTLRCSSQSGHNTVSWYQQALGQGPQFIFQYYREEENGRGNFPPRFSGLQFPNYSSELNVNALELDDSALYLCASSISVETQYFGPGTRLLVL.

Remarks on this clone: Within the sample, other DNA sequences also encode this same CDR3. The chain uses TRBV2 and TRBJ2-3; D gene unclear. The CDR3 contains 11 residues. Germline assignment: CDR1 SNHLY and CDR2 FYNNEI. Trimming took 4 bases from V and 6 from J, leaving 5 bases between them. As DNA, the CDR3 is TGTGCCAGCAGTGTTGGTGATACGCAGTATTTT. Protein product: CASSVGDTQYF.

This clone showed up just a few times. The chain links TRBV2 to TRBJ2-1; 9 bases agree with TRBD2. CDR3 length: 14 amino acids. Trimming removed 7 bases from V and 8 bases from J; junction bases left unmatched: 9. Looked up from germline, CDR1 is SNHLY and CDR2 is FYNNEI. The CDR3, as DNA: TGTGCCAGCACTCCGCCTAGCGGGGTCCATGAGCAGTTCTTC. Its translation is CASTPPSGVHEQFF.

This clone was found a few times. The chain is built from TRBV10-3 and TRBJ2-1; tentative D call: TRBD2 (6 bases). V was trimmed by 3 bases and J by 8 bases, leaving 14 bases between them. This CDR3 is 14 amino acids long. Germline loops: CDR1 ENHRY, CDR2 SYGVKD. CDR3 sequence: CAISDGLPLDEQFF. Written as DNA, the CDR3 is TGTGCCATCAGTGATGGACTACCCCTCGATGAGCAGTTCTTC.

There are a few counts of this clone. V is TRBV5-6 and J is TRBJ1-2, with D unclear. Germline V lookup: CDR1 SGHDT, CDR2 YYEEEE. The V gene lost 1 base and the J gene lost 4 bases, with 11 bases spanning the gap. This CDR3 region has 14 residues. The CDR3 DNA reads as TGTGCCAGCAGCTTGATTACGGTCACCTATGGCTACACCTTC. It codes for CASSLITVTYGYTF. The variable domain in full, with the rest retrieved from reference TRBV5-6 and TRBJ1-2, is DAGVTQSPTHLIKTRGQQVTLRCSPKSGHDTVSWYQQALGQGPQFIFQYYEEEERQRGNFPDRFSGHQFPNYSSELNVNALLLGDSALYLCASSLITVTYGYTFGSGTRLTVV.

V usage is TRBV7-2 and J usage is TRBJ2-1, with D perhaps matching TRBD2 (5 bases). Trimming pared 8 bases from V and 9 bases from J, leaving 20 bases between. Germline loops: CDR1 SGHTA, CDR2 FQGNSA. This CDR3 has 14 amino acids. CDR3 nucleotide sequence: TGTGCCAGCTCCTTGAGGAGGCCCGCCCTTGAGCAGTTCTTC. Residues: CASSLRRPALEQFF.

This sequence joins TRBV29-1 and TRBJ1-3; D perhaps matches TRBD1 (5 bases). The germline V gene encodes CDR1 SQVTM and CDR2 ANQGSEA. Trimming took off 6 bases at V and 2 bases at J, with 14 bases between the two ends. The CDR3 extends over 14 amino acids. The DNA of the CDR3 is TGCAGCGTCGTGACAGTGAACCCTGGAAACACCATATATTTT. This sequence encodes CSVVTVNPGNTIYF.

This rearrangement joins TRBV27 to TRBJ1-3; 7 bases agree with TRBD1. The germline V gene has CDR1 MNHEY and CDR2 SMNVEV (reference sequence). This CDR3 has 15 residues. After removal of 6 bases from V and 4 bases from J, the junction contained 9 bases not matched to a gene. This CDR3 is CASRLKTGSGNTIYF. The DNA for the CDR3 is TGTGCCAGCAGACTAAAGACAGGGTCCGGAAACACCATATATTTT.